Below are 18 T cell receptor beta chains sequenced from a single sample in a study of shared clonotypes between healthy human individuals. Profiling relied on immunoSEQ multiplex PCR, and the TCRdb table lists in-frame clones only, not all of them. In the table there are 520,000 or so clones, around 79% of which are singletons. Material for sequencing was PBMCs. These receptors originate from a woman aged 40-49 years in good health. Some clones in this sample may be carry-over from other donors' samples.

This clone was seen just once. The rearrangement uses TRBV10-2 and TRBJ2-3; D is ambiguous. The CDR3 is 15 residues long. V was shortened by 2 bases and J by 1 base, with 10 bases between the two germline ends. Per the germline V gene, CDR1 is WSHSY and CDR2 is SAAADI. Written as DNA, the CDR3 is TGCGCCAGCAGTGAGCCGGACGGACGCACAGATACGCAGTATTTT. This translates into CASSEPDGRTDTQYF.

This clone was seen a handful of times. V is TRBV7-2 and J is TRBJ1-1, with 8 bases lining up with TRBD1. Trimming took 5 bases from V and 5 from J; bases not matched to a gene: 4. This CDR3 contains 13 residues. Germline V gives CDR1 SGHTA, CDR2 FQGNSA. The CDR3 DNA sequence: TGTGCCAGCAGCCGCGGACAGGGAACTGAAGCTTTCTTT. This sequence encodes CASSRGQGTEAFF.

Only one count was recorded for this clone. CDR3 in amino acids: CASSLQGIAEAFF. CDR3 DNA: TGTGCCAGCAGCTTACAGGGGATCGCTGAAGCTTTCTTT. The rearrangement joins TRBV11-1 to TRBJ1-1, with a weak D call TRBD1 (6 bases). Germline V gives CDR1 SGHAT, CDR2 FQDESV (reference sequence). Trimming took off 2 bases at V and 6 bases at J, with 10 bases between the two ends. CDR3 size: 13 residues. The complete variable domain, with remaining parts taken from reference TRBV11-1 and TRBJ1-1, reads EAEVAQSPRYKITEKSQAVAFWCDPISGHATLYWYRQILGQGPELLVQFQDESVVDDSQLPKDRFSAERLKGVDSTLKIQPAELGDSAMYLCASSLQGIAEAFFGQGTRLTVV.

In its sample, this clone was seen a few times. The J gene is TRBJ1-1, the V gene TRBV5-4, with a weak D call TRBD1 (5 bases). The CDR3 runs 15 residues. The germline V gene encodes CDR1 SGHNT and CDR2 YYREEE (reference sequence). V was trimmed by 2 bases and J by 7 bases, leaving 18 bases between them. The DNA of the CDR3 is TGTGCCAGCAGCTTAGGAGCGGGACTCCTTAGTGAAGCTTTCTTT. Translating it yields CASSLGAGLLSEAFF.

J is TRBJ2-7 and V is TRBV13; 9 bases are shared with TRBD1. This CDR3 spans 19 amino acids. Germline V lookup: CDR1 PRHDT, CDR2 FYEKMQ (reference sequence). Trimming at V came to 5 bases and at J to 0 bases, leaving 17 bases not matched to a gene. The DNA of the CDR3 is TGTGCCAGCAGCGGGACAGGGCCTCTAGTAGCGACGGGCTCCTACGAGCAGTACTTC. It translates to CASSGTGPLVATGSYEQYF.

The chain uses TRBV28 and TRBJ2-7; 16 bases line up with TRBD2. Per germline, CDR1 MDHEN and CDR2 SYDVKM. The length of the CDR3 is 18 residues. V was clipped by 6 bases and J by 3 bases; unmatched bases: 11. CDR3 nucleotide sequence: TGTGCCAGCAGCCTGGGGACTAGCGGGAGGGCCATAATCTACGAGCAGTACTTC. It yields the protein CASSLGTSGRAIIYEQYF.

On this clone: One end of the junction fails to match germline, which may point to a read error. The rearrangement links TRBV2 to TRBJ2-2; 12 nucleotides line up with TRBD1. Germline CDR1 SNHLY, CDR2 FYNNEI. The length of the CDR3 is 17 residues. CDR3 DNA sequence: TGTGCCAGCAGCGAAGGGACAGGGGGCGCCTTCCCCGGGGAGCTGTTTTTT. Translation: CASSEGTGGAFPGELFF. The whole variable domain, filled in from reference TRBV2 and TRBJ2-2, reads EPEVTQTPSHQVTQMGQEVILRCVPISNHLYFYWYRQILGQKVEFLVSFYNNEISEKSEIFDDQFSVERPDGSNFTLKIRSTKLEDSAMYFCASSEGTGGAFPGELFFGEGSRLTVL.

In this sample, this clone turned up a few times. The chain recombines TRBV7-2 with TRBJ2-7; tentative D call: TRBD1 (5 bases). Trimming took off 3 bases at V and 5 bases at J, with 11 bases between the two ends. Germline CDR1 is SGHTA and CDR2 is FQGNSA. The CDR3 contains 13 residues. Here the CDR3 DNA reads TGTGCCAGCAGCTTTGGGCAGGGTAACGAGCAGTACTTC. Translation: CASSFGQGNEQYF.

The rearrangement links TRBV15 to TRBJ1-4, with D unresolved. Germline V gene lookup returns CDR1 LNHNV and CDR2 YYDKDF (reference sequence). V was trimmed by 0 bases and J by 8 bases, leaving 13 bases between them. This CDR3 is built from 15 residues. The CDR3 DNA is TGTGCCACCAGCAGAGATAAGAGATTAGGAGAAAAACTGTTTTTT. Protein: CATSRDKRLGEKLFF. Looking up the rest from reference TRBV15 and TRBJ1-4 gives the full variable domain: DAMVIQNPRYQVTQFGKPVTLSCSQTLNHNVMYWYQQKSSQAPKLLFHYYDKDFNNEADTPDNFQSRRPNTSFCFLDIRSPGLGDTAMYLCATSRDKRLGEKLFFGSGTQLSVL.

The chain couples TRBV2 to TRBJ2-4; D is unresolved. This CDR3 is built from 12 residues. Per germline, CDR1 SNHLY and CDR2 FYNNEI. With 5 bases removed from V and 0 bases from J, the gap between germline ends came to 2 bases. CDR3 in amino acids: CASSLAKNIQYF. The CDR3 DNA reads as TGTGCCAGCAGTTTAGCCAAAAACATTCAGTACTTC.

The chain uses TRBV4-1 and TRBJ2-1; 8 nucleotides align to TRBD2. The V segment lost 7 bases and the J segment 7 bases; nucleotides outside the gene matches: 12. CDR3 length equals 15 residues. Germline CDR1 MGHRA, CDR2 YSYEKL. In nucleotides, the CDR3 is TGCGCCAGCACGTTTGGAGAGCGGGAGAGGAATGAGCAGTTCTTC. Translating it yields CASTFGERERNEQFF.

The DNA for the CDR3 is TGTGCCAGCAGCCCCCTTTGGCGTCCCACAGATACGCAGTATTTT. Translated, it gives CASSPLWRPTDTQYF. The chain joins TRBV5-5 to TRBJ2-3, with D uncertain. CDR3 length: 15 residues. The germline gives CDR1 SGHKS, CDR2 YYEKEE (reference sequence). The V gene lost 4 bases and the J gene lost 2 bases, with 14 bases spanning the gap.

The chain couples TRBV5-1 to TRBJ2-5; D might be TRBD2 (5 bases). Trimming took 2 bases from V and 2 from J, leaving 13 bases between them. The CDR3 totals 15 residues. The germline V gene encodes CDR1 SGHRS and CDR2 YFSETQ. In DNA form, the CDR3 reads TGCGCCAGCAGCTTTAGCTTGGGGAGACAAGAGACCCAGTACTTC. It yields the protein CASSFSLGRQETQYF.

The rearrangement links TRBV6-5 to TRBJ2-2; unclear D gene. The CDR3 sequence is 12 residues long. CDR1 is MNHEY and CDR2 is SVGAGI in the germline V gene. Deletions cut 2 bases from V and 4 bases from J, with 2 bases between. For the CDR3, the DNA is TGTGCCAGCAGTTACCTCACCGGGGAGCTGTTTTTT. Protein product: CASSYLTGELFF.

V is TRBV30 and J is TRBJ1-1; tentative D call: TRBD1 (6 bases). Trimming pared 5 bases from V and 0 bases from J, leaving 7 bases between. This CDR3 has 12 amino acids. Germline CDR1 is GTSNPN and CDR2 is SVGIG (reference sequence). CDR3 in amino acids: CAWGQMNTEAFF. The CDR3 DNA sequence: TGTGCCTGGGGACAGATGAACACTGAAGCTTTCTTT.

This clone showed up just a few times. V gene TRBV7-3 combines with J gene TRBJ2-5; 10 bases map to TRBD2. Germline lookup yields CDR1 SGHTA and CDR2 FQGTGA. V trimming: 3 bases; J trimming: 2 bases; junction bases outside the gene matches: 3. The CDR3 consists of 15 residues. The CDR3 nucleotides read TGTGCCAGCAGCTTTAGAGCGGGAGGGCAAGAGACCCAGTACTTC. It encodes CASSFRAGGQETQYF.

The chain is built from TRBV10-3 and TRBJ2-3; D may be TRBD1 (5 bases). The germline V gene has CDR1 ENHRY and CDR2 SYGVKD. V lost 6 bases to trimming and J lost 0 bases, with 16 bases between them. The CDR3 length is 16 residues. The CDR3 DNA reads as TGTGCCATCAGCGATCACCTGACAGCTAGCACAGATACGCAGTATTTT. Its translation is CAISDHLTASTDTQYF.

The J gene is TRBJ2-1, the V gene TRBV6-4, with 9 nucleotides matching TRBD2. V was pared by 4 bases and J by 9 bases, with 13 bases of the junction left unmatched. The CDR3 spans 16 residues. CDR1 and CDR2 from the germline V gene are MRHNA and SNTAGT. DNA of the CDR3: TGTGCCAGCAGTGCTCTCGGGGCGGGAGGGATCGGTGAGCAGTTCTTC. Protein sequence: CASSALGAGGIGEQFF.